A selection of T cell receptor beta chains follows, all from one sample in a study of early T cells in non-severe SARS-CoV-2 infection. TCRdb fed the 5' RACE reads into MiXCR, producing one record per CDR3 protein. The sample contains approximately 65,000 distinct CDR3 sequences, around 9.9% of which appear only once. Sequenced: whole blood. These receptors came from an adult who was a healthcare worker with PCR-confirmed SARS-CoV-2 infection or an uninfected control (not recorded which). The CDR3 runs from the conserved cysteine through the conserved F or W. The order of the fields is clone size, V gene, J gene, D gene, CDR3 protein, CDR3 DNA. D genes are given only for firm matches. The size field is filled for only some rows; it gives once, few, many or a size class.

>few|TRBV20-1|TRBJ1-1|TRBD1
CSASPAGQGNTEAFF
TGCAGTGCTAGCCCGGCCGGACAGGGGAACACTGAAGCTTTCTTT
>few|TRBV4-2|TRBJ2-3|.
CASSQDRGTLNTDTQYF
TGTGCCAGCAGCCAAGATAGAGGGACGCTTAACACAGATACGCAGTATTTT
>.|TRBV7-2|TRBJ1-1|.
CASSFHGNTEAFF
TGTGCCAGCAGCTTCCACGGGAACACTGAAGCTTTCTTT
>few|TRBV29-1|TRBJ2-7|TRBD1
CSVDKQGANYEQYF
TGCAGCGTTGACAAACAGGGGGCTAATTACGAGCAGTACTTC
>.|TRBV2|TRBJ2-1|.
CASSGGLARNEQFF
TGTGCCAGCAGTGGGGGGCTAGCTCGTAATGAGCAGTTCTTC
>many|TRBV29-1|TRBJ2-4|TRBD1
CSVESRQGVRNIQYF
TGCAGCGTTGAGTCTAGACAGGGTGTCAGGAACATTCAGTACTTC
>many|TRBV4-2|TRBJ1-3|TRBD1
CASSQFSDTGASGNTIYF
TGTGCCAGCAGCCAGTTTTCGGATACAGGGGCCTCTGGAAACACCATATATTTT
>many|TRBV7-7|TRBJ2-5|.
CASSFSAGETQYF
TGTGCCAGCAGCTTTTCGGCCGGAGAGACCCAGTACTTC
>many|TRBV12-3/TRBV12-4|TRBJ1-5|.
CASSPSAVRTGNQPQHF
TGTGCCAGCAGTCCTTCGGCTGTTCGGACAGGCAATCAGCCCCAGCATTTT
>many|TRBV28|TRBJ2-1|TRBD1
CASSSPDREEEQFF
TGTGCCAGCAGTTCGCCGGACAGGGAGGAGGAGCAGTTCTTC
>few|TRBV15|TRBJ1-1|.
CATSRDRGMNTEAFF
TGTGCCACCAGCAGAGATAGGGGCATGAACACTGAAGCTTTCTTT
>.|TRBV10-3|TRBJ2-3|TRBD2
CAAGRREENTQYF
TGTGCCGCGGGGAGGCGGGAGGAAAATACGCAGTATTTT
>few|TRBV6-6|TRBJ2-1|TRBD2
CASSNLIAGDEQFF
TGTGCCAGCAGTAACTTAATAGCGGGAGACGAGCAGTTCTTC
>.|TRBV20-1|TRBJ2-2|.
CSASGEMDTGELFF
TGCAGTGCTAGTGGGGAGATGGACACCGGGGAGCTGTTTTTT